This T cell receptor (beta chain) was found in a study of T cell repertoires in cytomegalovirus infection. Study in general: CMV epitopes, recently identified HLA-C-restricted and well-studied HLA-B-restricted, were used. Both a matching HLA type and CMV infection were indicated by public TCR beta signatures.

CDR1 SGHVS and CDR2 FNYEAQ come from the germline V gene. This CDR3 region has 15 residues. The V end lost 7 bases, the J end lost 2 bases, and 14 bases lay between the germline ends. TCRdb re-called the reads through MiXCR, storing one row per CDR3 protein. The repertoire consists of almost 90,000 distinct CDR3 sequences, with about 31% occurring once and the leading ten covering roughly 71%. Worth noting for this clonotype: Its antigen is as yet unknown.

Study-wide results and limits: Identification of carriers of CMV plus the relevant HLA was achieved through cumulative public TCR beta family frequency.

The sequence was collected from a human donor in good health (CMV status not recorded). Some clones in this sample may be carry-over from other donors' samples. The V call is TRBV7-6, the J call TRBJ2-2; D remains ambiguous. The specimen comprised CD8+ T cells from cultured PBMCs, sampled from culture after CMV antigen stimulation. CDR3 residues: CASIAWTVNTGELFF. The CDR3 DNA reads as TGTGCCAGCATCGCCTGGACGGTAAACACCGGGGAGCTGTTTTTT.